The 5 T cell receptor beta chains below were found in one sample sequenced in a study of T-cell reconstitution after alpha-beta-depleted transplantation in children. Study observations and caveats: At one year after transplant, newly produced T cells mostly accounted for T-cell counts and diversity.

TCRbeta library construction was performed incorporating unique molecular identifiers. TCRdb redid the calling of the PCR reads with MiXCR, one entry per CDR3 protein. The data contain fewer than 350,000 distinct CDR3 sequences, less than 9.5% of them singletons. These receptors are not linked to any known antigen. The sequences come from peripheral blood, collected 360 days after TCRalphabeta/CD19-depleted stem cell transplant. These receptors were taken from a female patient aged 2-9 years who had a stem cell transplant for Fanconi anemia, so the T cells may come from the graft donor.

The sample holds a few counts of this clonotype. The V call is TRBV11-2, the J call TRBJ2-3; a weak D match, TRBD2 (5 bases). The V and J ends lost 5 bases and 12 bases respectively, with 21 bases between them. CDR3 length: 14 residues. CDR1 and CDR2 (germline): SGHAT, FQNNGV. CDR3 nucleotides: TGTGCCAGCAGCCTCCCTAGCAAACTCCTCTCTCAGTATTTT. Translated: CASSLPSKLLSQYF.

The chain has TRBV7-9 and TRBJ1-5, with D unclear. Germline V lookup: CDR1 SEHNR, CDR2 FQNEAQ (reference sequence). Trimming pared 5 bases from V and 0 bases from J, leaving 8 bases between. This CDR3 has 14 amino acids. The CDR3 region has the DNA TGTGCCAGCAGCAACGTCTATAGCAATCAGCCCCAGCATTTT. Translated: CASSNVYSNQPQHF.

In this sample, this clonotype turned up a few times. The CDR3 region has the DNA TGCGCCAGCAGCTTGGATCAGGTGCCGAATTCACCCCTCCACTTT. Its translation is CASSLDQVPNSPLHF. The rearrangement joins TRBV5-1 to TRBJ1-6; D gene ambiguous. Per germline, CDR1 SGHRS and CDR2 YFSETQ. The V and J ends lost 0 bases and 7 bases respectively, with 11 bases between them. CDR3 length: 15 residues.

This clonotype came up many times. The chain combines TRBV3-1 with TRBJ2-5; 11 nucleotides align to TRBD2. V was pared by 8 bases and J by 3 bases, with 5 bases of the junction left unmatched. Germline V gives CDR1 LGHDT, CDR2 YNNKEL (reference sequence). The CDR3 is 14 amino acids. CDR3 DNA sequence: TGTGCCAGCTCGACTAGCGGGGCAGAAGAGACCCAGTACTTC. Amino acids: CASSTSGAEETQYF.

At least ten counts were recorded for this clonotype. The junction shows a germline mismatch at one end, possibly a read error. The chain couples TRBV6-7 to TRBJ2-7; D is unresolved. TRBV6-7 is given ORF status, its function remaining uncertain. The CDR3 has 9 residues. CDR3 in DNA: TGTGCCAGCAGTTACTGGAAGGACTTC. Protein product: CASSYWKDF.